This T cell receptor beta chain was captured in a study of blood T cells in healthy people across ages. Study-wide results and caveats: Measured against age, TCR beta diversity per million T cells decreased in a roughly linear manner.

This clonotype turned up a few times. What it binds is not known. Russia was home to the donors, healthy Caucasian individuals aged about 6 to 90. PBMCs, at least 6 million per sample, were isolated. Each sample yielded at least 5 micrograms of PBMC total RNA. This CDR3 is built from 15 residues. V was pared by 6 bases and J by 4 bases, with 16 bases between. From germline, CDR1 is MNHNS and CDR2 SASEGT. The second PCR ran about 6 to 12 cycles with a sample-barcoded 5' primer and J-beta primers. Each CDR3 protein is one row after TCRdb ran MiXCR on the 5' RACE reads. The table shows approximately 680,000 distinct CDR3 sequences, with about 32% occurring only once.

The clonotype originates from an elderly woman in good health. Sequencing was carried out using blood. V usage is TRBV6-1 and J usage is TRBJ2-1, with a tentative D call TRBD2 (6 bases). The CDR3 bases are TGTGCCAGCAGAGCCCCGGGACTCCAATACAATGAGCAGTTCTTC. Its translation is CASRAPGLQYNEQFF.